The sequence of this T cell receptor beta chain was determined in a study of T cell clonotyping in hematopoietic cell transplantation. The ends lost 5 bases at V and 3 bases at J; junction bases unmatched: 4. This CDR3 has 13 amino acids. From germline, CDR1 is SQVTM and CDR2 ANQGSEA. Only a few counts were recorded for this clone. The assay was immunoSEQ multiplex PCR, and TCRdb's table has in-frame clones only and misses some. Of approximately 30,000 clones in the sample, approximately 95% were seen once. This sequence joins TRBV29-1 and TRBJ2-7, with 10 bases aligning to TRBD1. This receptor was obtained from a man aged 50 to 59 in good health. Some clones in this sample may be carry-over from other donors' samples. Material for sequencing was peripheral blood mononuclear cells. In DNA form, the CDR3 reads TGCAGCGTTTCCGGGACAGGGGACTACGAGCAGTACTTC. It yields the protein CSVSGTGDYEQYF.